The following is a T cell receptor beta chain sequence with its context. This clone was detected many times. The target of this receptor is not known. The sample holds no much larger clone one base away, and base qualities are not on file. This sample was included in a study of metastatic and nonmetastatic thyroid tumors (dated by TCRdb to about 2020). Describing the broader study: For patients with malignant and with benign thyroid disease, the researchers compared repertoires between peripheral blood samples and tumor or nodule tissue samples.

Libraries came from PCR. Instrument on record: Illumina HiSeq 4000. High-throughput sequencing was used to profile the TCR beta-chain CDR3 region of every patient. The original pipeline was this. CDR3 differences across clinicopathological groups were used to build a classifier for discriminating distant-metastatic papillary thyroid cancer patients. To measure repertoire diversity the researchers used the Shannon index, while the Morisita-Horn index served to gauge how similar the tumor and blood repertoires were. TCRdb took the public reads, trimmed them with fastp at Q25, ran MiXCR for clone calling and kept in-frame beta chains. These V and J calls originate from TCRdb's pipeline instead of the authors' own analysis. This sample holds around 30,000 clones; 15% to 20% were observed only once. The top ten clonotypes cover roughly 4% of the sample. No treatment had been received by any patient before thyroid surgery. Using T-cell receptor beta sequencing, the researchers looked back retrospectively at clinical samples from patients, gathered between about 2011 and 2019.

Overall results and qualifications from the work: TCR beta diversity was reported as significantly higher in malignant tumors than in benign nodules, in both blood and tumor samples.

The CDR1 and CDR2 encoded by the germline V gene are SGHRS and YFSETQ. Inclusive of the bounding cysteine and phenylalanine, the CDR3 is 15 residues long. Only the CDR3 DNA stays, 45 bases, in frame from base 1. Trimming removed 4 bases from V and 2 bases from J; the gene matches leave 2 bases unexplained. This chain joins TRBV5-1 to TRBJ2-6; the junction holds 8 bases that match TRBD1. What was sequenced was blood. This TCR was recovered from a female donor with papillary thyroid cancer or a benign thyroid nodule (not recorded which). Some clones in this sample may be carry-over from other donors' samples. The CDR3 sequence is CASSQGAPGANVLTF. The sequenced DNA: TGCGCCAGCAGCCAGGGGGCGCCTGGGGCCAACGTCCTGACTTTC.